Listed below are T cell receptor beta chains from one sample, sequenced in a study of beta chain features in type 1 diabetes. TCRdb's table, derived via immunoSEQ multiplex PCR, lists solely in-frame clones and lacks some. The data hold some 410,000 clones, with 9.5% to 12% observed a single time. Sequencing was performed on naive CD4+ T cells from blood. The origin of the receptors is a woman younger than 30 in good health. Both conserved end residues are part of each CDR3. The D gene is left open where the match is weak. Rows give clone size only sometimes, using once, few, many, or a class for an expanded clone.

d_gene: NA; v_gene: TRBV6-1; abundance: few; j_gene: TRBJ2-6; CDR3nt: TGTGCCAGCAGCCGACAGCTCTCTGGGGCCAACGTCCTGACTTTC; CDR3aa: CASSRQLSGANVLTF
d_gene: TRBD2; v_gene: TRBV27; abundance: few; j_gene: TRBJ2-5; CDR3nt: TGTGCCAGCAGTTCCCGGGACTACTTGGGGACCCAGTACTTC; CDR3aa: CASSSRDYLGTQYF
d_gene: NA; v_gene: TRBV9; abundance: NA; j_gene: TRBJ1-1; CDR3nt: TGTGCCAGCAGCACAGCTTCGAACACTGAAGCTTTCTTT; CDR3aa: CASSTASNTEAFF
d_gene: NA; v_gene: TRBV7-9; abundance: NA; j_gene: TRBJ2-3; CDR3nt: TGTGCCAGCAGCTCTACCTCCAATACGCAGTATTTT; CDR3aa: CASSSTSNTQYF
d_gene: NA; v_gene: TRBV7-2; abundance: NA; j_gene: TRBJ2-2; CDR3nt: TGTGCCAGCAGCTTAGTCGTGGGGCGGAACACCGGGGAGCTGTTTTTT; CDR3aa: CASSLVVGRNTGELFF
d_gene: NA; v_gene: TRBV6-5; abundance: NA; j_gene: TRBJ2-7; CDR3nt: TGTGCCAGCAGTATTGGACAAGTATACGAGCAGTACTTC; CDR3aa: CASSIGQVYEQYF
d_gene: NA; v_gene: TRBV28; abundance: few; j_gene: TRBJ2-3; CDR3nt: TGTGCCAGCAGTATACACGCCGGACCGCGTCCAGATACGCAGTATTTT; CDR3aa: CASSIHAGPRPDTQYF
d_gene: NA; v_gene: TRBV27; abundance: NA; j_gene: TRBJ2-1; CDR3nt: TGTGCCAGCAGTTTATGGGGGGTCACCTACAATGAGCAGTTCTTC; CDR3aa: CASSLWGVTYNEQFF
d_gene: TRBD1; v_gene: TRBV7-3; abundance: NA; j_gene: TRBJ2-3; CDR3nt: TGTGCCAGCAGCCGCGATTTGGGACAGGGCACAGATACGCAGTATTTT; CDR3aa: CASSRDLGQGTDTQYF
d_gene: NA; v_gene: TRBV7-9; abundance: NA; j_gene: TRBJ1-2; CDR3nt: TGTGCCAGCAGCTTAGGACAGAACTATGGCTACACCTTC; CDR3aa: CASSLGQNYGYTF
d_gene: NA; v_gene: TRBV7-2; abundance: few; j_gene: TRBJ2-3; CDR3nt: TGTGCCAGCAGCCCCCGGATGAGCACAGATACGCAGTATTTT; CDR3aa: CASSPRMSTDTQYF
d_gene: NA; v_gene: TRBV20-1; abundance: NA; j_gene: TRBJ1-1; CDR3nt: TGCAGTGCTAGAGGGGACACTGAAGCTTTCTTT; CDR3aa: CSARGDTEAFF
d_gene: NA; v_gene: TRBV6-5; abundance: few; j_gene: TRBJ2-7; CDR3nt: TGTGCCAGCAAAACTACCGCGGGGGAGCAGTACTTC; CDR3aa: CASKTTAGEQYF
d_gene: NA; v_gene: TRBV5-1; abundance: NA; j_gene: TRBJ1-6; CDR3nt: TGCGCCAGCAGCTTGACCGGGGTTAATAATTCACCCCTCCACTTT; CDR3aa: CASSLTGVNNSPLHF
d_gene: NA; v_gene: TRBV7-9; abundance: few; j_gene: TRBJ1-6; CDR3nt: TGTGCCAGCAGCTTAGGGAGAAGAGATAATTCACCCCTCCACTTT; CDR3aa: CASSLGRRDNSPLHF
d_gene: NA; v_gene: TRBV15; abundance: few; j_gene: TRBJ2-1; CDR3nt: TGTGCCACGTGCGGACAGCCGAGCTCCTACAATGAGCAGTTCTTC; CDR3aa: CATCGQPSSYNEQFF
d_gene: NA; v_gene: TRBV30; abundance: NA; j_gene: TRBJ1-1; CDR3nt: TGTGCCTGGAGCGAGACATGGGGGAGTGAAGCTTTCTTT; CDR3aa: CAWSETWGSEAFF
d_gene: TRBD2; v_gene: TRBV4-3; abundance: NA; j_gene: TRBJ2-1; CDR3nt: TGCGCCAGCAGCCCGGGACTAGCGGCAAAGCAGTTCTTC; CDR3aa: CASSPGLAAKQFF
d_gene: NA; v_gene: TRBV5-4; abundance: NA; j_gene: TRBJ2-3; CDR3nt: TGTGCCAGCAGCTCACAGGGCACAGATACGCAGTATTTT; CDR3aa: CASSSQGTDTQYF
d_gene: NA; v_gene: TRBV7-9; abundance: few; j_gene: TRBJ1-3; CDR3nt: TGTGCCAGCAGCCAAACCCAGATGAGGGGAAACACCATATATTTT; CDR3aa: CASSQTQMRGNTIYF
d_gene: NA; v_gene: TRBV7-6; abundance: NA; j_gene: TRBJ1-5; CDR3nt: TGTGCCAGCAGCTCACAATTCGGTCAGCCCCAGCATTTT; CDR3aa: CASSSQFGQPQHF
d_gene: NA; v_gene: TRBV9; abundance: NA; j_gene: TRBJ1-1; CDR3nt: TGTGCCAGCAGCCCGAGACAGGTCCCGAACACTGAAGCTTTCTTT; CDR3aa: CASSPRQVPNTEAFF
d_gene: TRBD1; v_gene: TRBV30; abundance: NA; j_gene: TRBJ1-1; CDR3nt: TGTGCCTGGAACCCCGGACAGGCGCCCCCTGAAGCTTTCTTT; CDR3aa: CAWNPGQAPPEAFF